This T cell receptor (beta chain) was documented in a study of T-cell reconstitution after alpha-beta-depleted transplantation in children. The TCRbeta library was prepared with unique molecular identifiers. MiXCR, run by TCRdb on the PCR reads, gives a single entry per CDR3 protein. The sample records some 830,000 distinct CDR3 sequences, approximately 15% being singletons. The CDR3 is 16 residues long. Deletions cut 3 bases from V and 1 base from J, with 14 bases between. The chain joins TRBV12-3 or TRBV12-4 to TRBJ2-3; no clear D. Material: PBMCs, mostly from graft donor cells, obtained 360 days after TCRalphabeta/CD19-depleted stem cell transplant. The sequence was collected from a male patient between 5 and 17 years old who had a stem cell transplant for acute lymphoblastic leukemia, so the T cells may come from the graft donor. This CDR3 reads CASSLYRFVGTDTQYF. The CDR3 bases are TGTGCCAGCAGTTTGTACCGGTTCGTGGGCACAGATACGCAGTATTTT.